The 9 T cell receptor beta chains below were found in one sample sequenced in a study of T cells in Graves' hyperthyroidism and ophthalmopathy. Amplified regions were TCR beta CDR3 sequences from RNA transcripts. HTBI primers were used for first-round RT-PCR of the TCR CDR3. One entry per CDR3 protein results from TCRdb running MiXCR on the multiplex PCR reads. The sample has hundreds of thousands of distinct CDR3 sequences, 45% seen once. The sample was peripheral blood or thyroid tissue (not recorded which). The source of these receptors is an adult man with Graves' disease, either hyperthyroidism or ophthalmopathy (not recorded which).

Only a few counts were recorded for this clonotype. The chain couples TRBV2 to TRBJ1-5; D gene uncertain. Germline-derived CDR1 and CDR2 are SNHLY and FYNNEI. The CDR3 loop spans 13 amino acids. Trimming left V 5 bases short and J 3 bases short, with 8 bases between. CDR3 residues: CASSTDFNQPQHF. In DNA, the CDR3 is TGTGCCAGCAGTACGGACTTCAATCAGCCCCAGCATTTT. The whole variable domain, remainder taken from reference TRBV2 and TRBJ1-5, is EPEVTQTPSHQVTQMGQEVILRCVPISNHLYFYWYRQILGQKVEFLVSFYNNEISEKSEIFDDQFSVERPDGSNFTLKIRSTKLEDSAMYFCASSTDFNQPQHFGDGTRLSIL.

The rearrangement joins TRBV7-9 to TRBJ1-5; no clear D gene. The ends were cut back, 9 bases at V and 4 bases at J, with 10 bases in the middle. The CDR3 loop spans 12 amino acids. Germline CDR1 SEHNR, CDR2 FQNEAQ (reference sequence). Written as DNA, the CDR3 is TGTGCCAGTAACATCGGGAATCAGCCCCAGCATTTT. Its translation is CASNIGNQPQHF.

This clonotype showed up many times. The V and J genes are TRBV20-1 and TRBJ2-6; D is undetermined. With 3 bases removed from V and 4 bases from J, the gap between germline ends came to 7 bases. The CDR3 consists of 13 residues. Germline lookup yields CDR1 DFQATT and CDR2 SNEGSKA (reference sequence). The CDR3 sequence: CSASRAGANVLTF. For the CDR3, the DNA is TGCAGTGCTAGTAGGGCCGGGGCCAACGTCCTGACTTTC.

CDR3 coding DNA: TGTGCCAGCAGCACTCAGGGGTTAGAGACCCAGTACTTC. Residues: CASSTQGLETQYF. The V call is TRBV7-9, the J call TRBJ2-5; weak D call: TRBD1 (6 bases). V lost 5 bases, J lost 4 bases, and 11 bases lay in between. From germline, CDR1 is SEHNR and CDR2 FQNEAQ (reference sequence). This CDR3 spans 13 amino acids.

CDR3 DNA: TGCGCCAGCAGCTCCGGGGCTTGGGAAACTAATGAAAAACTGTTTTTT. As protein: CASSSGAWETNEKLFF. The rearrangement links TRBV5-1 to TRBJ1-4; D possibly corresponds to TRBD1 (5 bases). Trimming pared 3 bases from V and 1 base from J, leaving 13 bases between. The length of the CDR3 is 16 residues. Germline V gene lookup returns CDR1 SGHRS and CDR2 YFSETQ.

This clonotype has a count of ten or more. One junction end does not reproduce the germline sequence, and a read error may be involved. This CDR3 reads CASSLAGGGDEKLFF. CDR3 DNA sequence: TGTGCCAGCAGCTTGGCCGGAGGGGGTGATGAAAAACTGTTTTTT. The genes are TRBV5-1 and TRBJ1-4; maybe TRBD1 (6 bases). The germline CDR1 and CDR2 sequences are SGHRS and YFSETQ. CDR3 length equals 15 residues.

The rearrangement joins TRBV12-3 or TRBV12-4 to TRBJ2-7, with 10 nucleotides matching TRBD1. V gave up 6 bases and J gave up 1 base; unmatched junction bases: 9. The CDR3 sequence is 16 residues long. The CDR3 nucleotides read TGTGCCAGCAGGGAACCCGGACAGGGGGAGTCCTACGAGCAGTACTTC. This translates into CASREPGQGESYEQYF.

The gene calls are TRBV24-1 and TRBJ2-7; D is uncertain. V was shortened by 2 bases and J by 7 bases, with 11 bases between the two germline ends. Germline-derived CDR1 and CDR2 are KGHDR and SFDVKD. This CDR3 is 13 amino acids long. Here the CDR3 reads CATSDSGRAEQYF. CDR3 nucleotide sequence: TGTGCCACCAGTGATTCAGGACGGGCTGAGCAGTACTTC.

In this sample, this clonotype turned up a few times. V gene TRBV25-1 combines with J gene TRBJ1-4; D not resolved. The V end was cut by 2 bases, the J end by 3 bases, with 16 bases between. Germline CDR1 and CDR2: MGHDK and SYGVNS. The CDR3 has 17 amino acids. Written as DNA, the CDR3 is TGTGCCAGCAGTGAACCACCGGACCGAAGTCCTAATGAAAAACTGTTTTTT. Translated: CASSEPPDRSPNEKLFF.